The 5 T cell receptor beta chains listed next were all sequenced from one sample in a study of cytomegalovirus exposure and HLA in healthy donors. The PCR had 60 Vbeta and 13 Jbeta primers. TCRdb's table, derived via immunoSEQ multiplex PCR, lists solely in-frame clones and lacks some. This table holds about 140,000 clones, roughly four fifths found once. Specimen: PBMCs. The receptors derive from a man aged 18 to 30 in good health and CMV-seropositive.

This clone was seen only a few times. The same CDR3 is also encoded by other DNA sequences in this sample. The genes are TRBV28 and TRBJ1-5; 7 bases fit TRBD1. CDR3 length: 14 residues. J gave up 6 bases and V 5 bases, and 7 bases lay outside the gene matches. Germline V gene data show CDR1 as MDHEN and CDR2 as SYDVKM. The CDR3 protein is CASSLTGATQPQHF. As DNA, the CDR3 is TGTGCCAGCAGTCTAACAGGGGCGACTCAGCCCCAGCATTTT.

This chain connects TRBV6-1 to TRBJ1-6; unclear D gene. The CDR3 length is 14 residues. Germline V gene lookup returns CDR1 MNHNS and CDR2 SASEGT. Deletions cut 8 bases from V and 7 bases from J, with 15 bases between. CDR3 loop: CASRVGGENSPLHF. CDR3 sequence (DNA): TGTGCCAGCCGAGTAGGTGGGGAGAATTCACCCCTCCACTTT.

The gene calls are TRBV19 and TRBJ2-7; TRBD2 aligns across 9 bases. Trimming removed 5 bases from V and 3 bases from J; junction bases left unmatched: 8. The CDR3 contains 15 residues. CDR1 is LNHDA and CDR2 is SQIVND in the germline V gene (reference sequence). The chain's CDR3 is CASSRSSGRIYEQYF. CDR3 sequence (DNA): TGTGCCAGTAGTCGATCCAGCGGGAGGATCTACGAGCAGTACTTC.

The genes are TRBV5-6 and TRBJ2-7, with 8 bases identical to TRBD1. V gave up 4 bases and J gave up 0 bases; unmatched junction bases: 6. The germline gives CDR1 SGHDT, CDR2 YYEEEE. This CDR3 spans 15 amino acids. CDR3 amino acids: CASSPGQVTSYEQYF. CDR3 coding DNA: TGTGCCAGCAGCCCGGGACAGGTTACCTCCTACGAGCAGTACTTC.

The chain couples TRBV6-5 to TRBJ1-2; TRBD1 matches 9 bases. The length of the CDR3 is 14 residues. With 5 bases clipped from V and 4 bases from J, the junction kept 5 bases outside the gene matches. In germline, CDR1 is MNHEY, CDR2 SVGAGI. The CDR3 DNA reads as TGTGCCAGCAGTCTCGGGACAGGGAGCTATGGCTACACCTTC. Residues: CASSLGTGSYGYTF.